Listed below are T cell receptor beta chains from one sample, sequenced in a study of patients and donors after allogeneic stem cell transplantation. TCRdb re-analysed the RT-PCR reads in MiXCR, keeping a single row per CDR3 protein. This sample has about 15,000 distinct CDR3 sequences, with 27% found just once. The sample comprised blood, either unsorted or a sorted T cell fraction (not recorded which). The receptors derive from a human donor who was either an allogeneic HSCT recipient or a stem cell or donor lymphocyte infusion donor (not recorded which). It is not recorded whose cells these are; they may come from a transplant donor. Each CDR3 is given with its conserved first and last residue. The order of the fields is CDR3 length, D gene, clone size, J gene, V gene, CDR3 DNA, CDR3 protein. The D gene is left open where the match is weak. Size is omitted from some rows. Given values are once, few, many or a class for expanded clones.

>14|NA|few|TRBJ1-1|TRBV5-1
TGCGCCAGCAGCAAGAAGGCCATGAACACTGAAGCTTTCTTT
CASSKKAMNTEAFF
>14|NA|NA|TRBJ1-6|TRBV7-9
TGTGCCAGCAGCCCTTTAGGTACAAATTCACCCCTCCACTTT
CASSPLGTNSPLHF
>15|NA|many|TRBJ1-5|TRBV7-9
TGTGCCAGCAGCCAAGGGGACACCTACTATCAGCCCCAGCATTTT
CASSQGDTYYQPQHF
>14|NA|NA|TRBJ2-7|TRBV6-6
TGTGCCAGCAGTTACCGGAGGAGCTCCTACGAGCAGTACTTC
CASSYRRSSYEQYF
>13|TRBD2|NA|TRBJ2-1|TRBV5-1
TGCGCCAGCGGGACTAGCCTTCTCAATGAGCAGTTCTTC
CASGTSLLNEQFF
>14|NA|few|TRBJ2-4|TRBV19
TGTGCCAGTAGTGATGGGGGGGCCAAAAACATTCAGTACTTC
CASSDGGAKNIQYF
>16|NA|NA|TRBJ1-6|TRBV20-1
TGCAGTGCTAGAACTCAGGTCGGGGGGAGCAATTCACCCCTCCACTTT
CSARTQVGGSNSPLHF
>16|TRBD1|NA|TRBJ1-5|TRBV12-3/TRBV12-4
TGTGCCAGCAGTTCAGTCACAGGGGGCTACAATCAGCCCCAGCATTTT
CASSSVTGGYNQPQHF
>13|NA|NA|TRBJ2-5|TRBV7-7
TGTGCCAGCAGCTTAGATGTTCCGGAGACCCAGTACTTC
CASSLDVPETQYF
>14|NA|few|TRBJ1-5|TRBV12-3/TRBV12-4
TGTGCCAGCAGTTCCGACAGGCAGGATCAGCCCCAGCATTTT
CASSSDRQDQPQHF
>12|NA|few|TRBJ1-1|TRBV18
TGTGCCAGCAGAACCGGAGGCTCTGAAGCTTTCTTT
CASRTGGSEAFF
>16|NA|many|TRBJ1-1|TRBV18
TGTGCCAGCTCACCTCAAGACCCAGCGACCGACACTGAAGCTTTCTTT
CASSPQDPATDTEAFF
>13|NA|few|TRBJ1-1|TRBV4-3
TGCGCCAGCAGCCGTAGAGTGGGCACTGAAGCTTTCTTT
CASSRRVGTEAFF
>12|NA|NA|TRBJ2-1|TRBV5-1
TGCGCCAGCAGCTTAAGCAACAATGAGCAGTTCTTC
CASSLSNNEQFF
>18|NA|NA|TRBJ1-4|TRBV4-2
TGTGCCAGCAGCCAAGGGATCCAGGGAACAGGCCGGAATGAAAAACTGTTTTTT
CASSQGIQGTGRNEKLFF
>15|NA|NA|TRBJ1-2|TRBV7-9
TGTGCCAGCAGCCCGCCGGGCCGAACTCTATATGGCTACACCTTC
CASSPPGRTLYGYTF
>17|TRBD1|few|TRBJ1-4|TRBV27
TGTGCCAGCAGCCAGACAGGGCCACTTGGGGCTAATGAAAAACTGTTTTTT
CASSQTGPLGANEKLFF
>15|NA|NA|TRBJ1-1|TRBV4-1
TGCGCCAGCAGCCAAGATCTTAGGGGGGGCACTGAAGCTTTCTTT
CASSQDLRGGTEAFF
>14|NA|NA|TRBJ2-1|TRBV28
TGTGCCAGCAGTTTCCAGGGGATTTTAAATGAGCAGTTCTTC
CASSFQGILNEQFF
>17|NA|NA|TRBJ2-3|TRBV24-1
TGTGCCACCAGTGATTTGGGATACGGGGGCTTCACAGATACGCAGTATTTT
CATSDLGYGGFTDTQYF
>15|NA|many|TRBJ2-1|TRBV4-3
TGCGCCAGCAGCCAAGAACTAGAGGCCTACAATGAGCAGTTCTTC
CASSQELEAYNEQFF
>16|TRBD2|few|TRBJ2-7|TRBV6-2/TRBV6-3
TGTGCCAGCAGTTACTCGCCCAGCGGGGGGGCTGACGAGCAGTACTTC
CASSYSPSGGADEQYF
>13|NA|NA|TRBJ1-4|TRBV30
TGTGCCTGGAGTTCTCTTTATCCAAAAAAACTGTTTTTT
CAWSSLYPKKLFF
>14|NA|NA|TRBJ1-2|TRBV28
TGTGCCAGCAGTTTGGGCAGGATTCTCTATGGCTACACCTTC
CASSLGRILYGYTF
>13|NA|NA|TRBJ1-4|TRBV20-1
TGCAGTGCTAGGTCGCCAACTAATGAAAAACTGTTTTTT
CSARSPTNEKLFF
>15|NA|medium-sized|TRBJ2-7|TRBV27
TGTGCCAGCAGCCCCTCAGGTGGAGGGACCTACGAGCAGTACTTC
CASSPSGGGTYEQYF
>14|TRBD1|few|TRBJ1-1|TRBV18
TGTGCCAGCTCACCCCGACAGGGGAGGGCTGAAGCTTTCTTT
CASSPRQGRAEAFF